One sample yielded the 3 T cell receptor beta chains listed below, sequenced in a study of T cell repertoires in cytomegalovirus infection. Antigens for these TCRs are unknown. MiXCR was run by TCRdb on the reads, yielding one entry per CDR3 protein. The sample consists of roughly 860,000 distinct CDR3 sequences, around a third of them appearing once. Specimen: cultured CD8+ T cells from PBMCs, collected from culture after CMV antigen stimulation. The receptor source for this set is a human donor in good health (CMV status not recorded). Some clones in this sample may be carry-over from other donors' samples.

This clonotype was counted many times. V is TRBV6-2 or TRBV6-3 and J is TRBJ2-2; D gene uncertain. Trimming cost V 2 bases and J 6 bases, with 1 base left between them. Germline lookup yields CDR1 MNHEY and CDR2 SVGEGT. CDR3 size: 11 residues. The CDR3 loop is CASSYAGELFF. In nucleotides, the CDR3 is TGTGCCAGCAGTTACGCCGGGGAGCTGTTTTTT.

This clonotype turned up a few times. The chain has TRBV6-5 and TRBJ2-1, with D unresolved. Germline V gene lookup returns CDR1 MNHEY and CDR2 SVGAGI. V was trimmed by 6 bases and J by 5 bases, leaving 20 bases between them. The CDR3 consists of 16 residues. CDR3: CASSLLLAERNNEQFF. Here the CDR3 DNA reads TGTGCCAGCAGCCTTCTGTTGGCGGAGAGGAACAATGAGCAGTTCTTC.

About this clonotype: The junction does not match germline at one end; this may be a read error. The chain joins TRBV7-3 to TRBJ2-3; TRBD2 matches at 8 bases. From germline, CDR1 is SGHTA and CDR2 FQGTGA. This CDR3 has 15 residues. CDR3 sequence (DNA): TGTACCAGCAGCCGGGGGGGCTATCGCACAGATACGCAGTATTTT. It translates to CTSSRGGYRTDTQYF.